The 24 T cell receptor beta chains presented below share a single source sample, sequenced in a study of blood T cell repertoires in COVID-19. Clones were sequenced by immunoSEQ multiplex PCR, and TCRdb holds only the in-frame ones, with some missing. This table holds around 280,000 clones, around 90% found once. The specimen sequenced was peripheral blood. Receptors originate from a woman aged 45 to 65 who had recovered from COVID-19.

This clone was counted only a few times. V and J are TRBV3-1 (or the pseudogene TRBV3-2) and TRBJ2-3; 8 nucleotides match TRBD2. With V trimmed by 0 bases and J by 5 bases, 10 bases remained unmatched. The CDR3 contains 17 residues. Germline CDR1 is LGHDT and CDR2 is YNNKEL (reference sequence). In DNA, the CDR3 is TGTGCCAGCAGCCAAGAGGCGAGCGGGGGCCCGAGAGATACGCAGTATTTT. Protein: CASSQEASGGPRDTQYF.

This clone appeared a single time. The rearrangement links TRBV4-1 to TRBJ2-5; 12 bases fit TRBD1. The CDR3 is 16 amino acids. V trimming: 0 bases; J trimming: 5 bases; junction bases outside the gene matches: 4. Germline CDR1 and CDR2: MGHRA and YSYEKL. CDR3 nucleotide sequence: TGCGCCAGCAGCCAAGAGGGGACAGGGGGCAGGGAGACCCAGTACTTC. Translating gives CASSQEGTGGRETQYF.

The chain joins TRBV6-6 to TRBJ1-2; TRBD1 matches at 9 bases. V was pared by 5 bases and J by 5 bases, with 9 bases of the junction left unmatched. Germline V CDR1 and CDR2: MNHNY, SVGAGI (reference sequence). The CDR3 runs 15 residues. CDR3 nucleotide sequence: TGTGCCAGCAGTACCTCGGACAGGGGCACGTATGGCTACACCTTC. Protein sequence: CASSTSDRGTYGYTF.

The CDR3 loop is CASSPEASSYEQYF. CDR3 nucleotide sequence: TGTGCCAGCAGTCCAGAGGCTAGCTCCTACGAGCAGTACTTC. The chain joins TRBV7-3 to TRBJ2-7; D is uncertain. The CDR3 has 14 amino acids. The germline V gene encodes CDR1 SGHTA and CDR2 FQGTGA. V lost 6 bases, J lost 0 bases, and 12 bases lay in between. Full variable domain (rest looked up from reference TRBV7-3 and TRBJ2-7): GAGVSQTPSNKVTEKGKYVELRCDPISGHTALYWYRQSLGQGPEFLIYFQGTGAADDSGLPNDRFFAVRPEGSVSTLKIQRTERGDSAVYLCASSPEASSYEQYFGPGTRLTVT.

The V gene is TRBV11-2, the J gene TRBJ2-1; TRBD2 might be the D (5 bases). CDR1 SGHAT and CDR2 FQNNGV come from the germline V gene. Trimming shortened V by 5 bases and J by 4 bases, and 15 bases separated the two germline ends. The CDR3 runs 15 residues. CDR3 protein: CASSPPAGHYNEQFF. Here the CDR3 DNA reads TGTGCCAGCAGCCCCCCCGCGGGCCATTACAATGAGCAGTTCTTC.

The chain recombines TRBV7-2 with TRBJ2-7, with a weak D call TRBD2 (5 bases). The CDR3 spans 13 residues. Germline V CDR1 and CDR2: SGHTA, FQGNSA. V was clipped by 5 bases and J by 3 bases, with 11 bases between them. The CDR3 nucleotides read TGTGCCAGCAGCCTAACCGGGAACTACGAGCAGTACTTC. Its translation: CASSLTGNYEQYF.

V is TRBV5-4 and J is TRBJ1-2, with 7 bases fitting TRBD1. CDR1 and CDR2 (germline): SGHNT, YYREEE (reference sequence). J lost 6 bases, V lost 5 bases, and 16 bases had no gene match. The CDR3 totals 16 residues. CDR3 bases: TGTGCCAGCAGACCGGAGACAGGGAAGGCTTCCGATGGCTACACCTTC. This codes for CASRPETGKASDGYTF.

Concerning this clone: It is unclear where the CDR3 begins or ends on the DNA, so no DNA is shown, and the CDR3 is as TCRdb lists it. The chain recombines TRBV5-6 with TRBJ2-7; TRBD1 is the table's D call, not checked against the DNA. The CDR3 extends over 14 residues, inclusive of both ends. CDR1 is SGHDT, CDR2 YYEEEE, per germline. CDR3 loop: CASSWGQGADFPYF.

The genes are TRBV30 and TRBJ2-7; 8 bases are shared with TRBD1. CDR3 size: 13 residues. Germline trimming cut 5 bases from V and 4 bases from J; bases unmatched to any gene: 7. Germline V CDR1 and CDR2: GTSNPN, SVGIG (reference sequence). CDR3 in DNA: TGTGCCTGGGACAGGGGCGCCTTTTACGAGCAGTACTTC. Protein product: CAWDRGAFYEQYF.

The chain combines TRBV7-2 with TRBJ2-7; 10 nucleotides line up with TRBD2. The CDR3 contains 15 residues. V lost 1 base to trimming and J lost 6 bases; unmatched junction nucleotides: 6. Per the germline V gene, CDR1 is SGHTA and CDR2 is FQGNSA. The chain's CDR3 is CASSLEGLAGVEQYF. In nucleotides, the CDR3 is TGTGCCAGCAGCTTAGAAGGGCTAGCGGGAGTCGAGCAGTACTTC. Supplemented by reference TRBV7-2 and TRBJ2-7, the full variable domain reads GAGVSQSPSNKVTEKGKDVELRCDPISGHTALYWYRQSLGQGLEFLIYFQGNSAPDKSGLPSDRFSAERTGGSVSTLTIQRTQQEDSAVYLCASSLEGLAGVEQYFGPGTRLTVT.

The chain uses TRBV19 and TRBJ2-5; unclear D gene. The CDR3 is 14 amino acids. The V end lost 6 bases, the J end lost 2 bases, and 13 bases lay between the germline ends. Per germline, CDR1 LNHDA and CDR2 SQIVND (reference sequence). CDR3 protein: CASRALGQQETQYF. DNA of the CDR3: TGTGCCAGTAGGGCGCTAGGTCAACAAGAGACCCAGTACTTC.

The CDR3 protein is CASRGGFPEAFF. CDR3 nucleotide sequence: TGTGCCAGCCGGGGGGGGTTCCCTGAAGCTTTCTTT. The chain links TRBV6-5 to TRBJ1-1; tentatively, D is TRBD1 (5 bases). Germline V gene data show CDR1 as MNHEY and CDR2 as SVGAGI. V was clipped by 8 bases and J by 6 bases, with 13 bases between them. The CDR3 totals 12 residues.

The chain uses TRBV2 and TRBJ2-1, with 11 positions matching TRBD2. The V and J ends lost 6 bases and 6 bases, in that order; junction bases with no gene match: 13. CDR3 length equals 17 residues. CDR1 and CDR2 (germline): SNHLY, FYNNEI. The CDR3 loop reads CASRRLTGTSGLNEQFF. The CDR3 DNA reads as TGTGCCAGCAGGCGGCTGACCGGGACTAGCGGACTCAATGAGCAGTTCTTC.

DNA for the CDR3: TGTGCCAGCAGTGATAGGTGGAGTTCTAACTATGGCTACACCTTC. Translating it yields CASSDRWSSNYGYTF. The chain employs TRBV2 and TRBJ1-2; D call uncertain. Germline loops: CDR1 SNHLY, CDR2 FYNNEI. The CDR3 totals 15 residues. V lost 3 bases and J 0 bases, leaving 11 bases between the germline ends.

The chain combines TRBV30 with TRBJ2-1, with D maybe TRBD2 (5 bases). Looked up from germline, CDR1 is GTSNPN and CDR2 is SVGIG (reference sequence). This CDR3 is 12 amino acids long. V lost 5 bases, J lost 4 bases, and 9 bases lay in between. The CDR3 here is CAWDPGYNEQFF. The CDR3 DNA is TGTGCCTGGGACCCGGGGTACAATGAGCAGTTCTTC.

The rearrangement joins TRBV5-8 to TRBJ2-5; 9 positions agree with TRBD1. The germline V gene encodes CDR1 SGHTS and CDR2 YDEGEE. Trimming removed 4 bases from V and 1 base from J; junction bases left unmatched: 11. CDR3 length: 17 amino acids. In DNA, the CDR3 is TGTGCCAGCAGCAATTCCCGGGACAGGGTGATCCAAGAGACCCAGTACTTC. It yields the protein CASSNSRDRVIQETQYF.

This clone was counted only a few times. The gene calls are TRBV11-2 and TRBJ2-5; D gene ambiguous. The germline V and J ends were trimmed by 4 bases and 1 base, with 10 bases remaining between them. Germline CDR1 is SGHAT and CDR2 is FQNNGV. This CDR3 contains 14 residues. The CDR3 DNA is TGTGCCAGCAGCTCCTCCGAGTCCCAAGAGACCCAGTACTTC. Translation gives CASSSSESQETQYF.

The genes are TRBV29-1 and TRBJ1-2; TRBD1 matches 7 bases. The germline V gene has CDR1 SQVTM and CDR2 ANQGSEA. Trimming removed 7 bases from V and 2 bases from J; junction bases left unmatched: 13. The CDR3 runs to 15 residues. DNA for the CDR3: TGCAGCGCCCGAACGGGACAGCATACAAACTATGGCTACACCTTC. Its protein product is CSARTGQHTNYGYTF.

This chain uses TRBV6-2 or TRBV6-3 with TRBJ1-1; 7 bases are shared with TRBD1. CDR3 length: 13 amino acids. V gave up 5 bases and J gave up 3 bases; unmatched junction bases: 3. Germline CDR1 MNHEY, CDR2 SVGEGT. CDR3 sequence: CASSDRAYTEAFF. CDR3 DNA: TGTGCCAGCAGTGACAGGGCTTACACTGAAGCTTTCTTT.

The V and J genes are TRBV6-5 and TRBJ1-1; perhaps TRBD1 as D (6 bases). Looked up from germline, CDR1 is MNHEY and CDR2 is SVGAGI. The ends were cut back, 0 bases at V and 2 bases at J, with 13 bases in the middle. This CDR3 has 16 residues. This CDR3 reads CASSYSRQVQNTEAFF. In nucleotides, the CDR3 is TGTGCCAGCAGTTACTCACGACAGGTACAAAACACTGAAGCTTTCTTT.

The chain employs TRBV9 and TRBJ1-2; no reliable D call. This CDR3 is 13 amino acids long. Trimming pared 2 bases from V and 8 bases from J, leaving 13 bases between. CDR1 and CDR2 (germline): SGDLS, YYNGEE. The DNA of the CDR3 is TGTGCCAGCAGCGTCAGTTTTTTGGGCGGCTACACCTTC. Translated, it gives CASSVSFLGGYTF. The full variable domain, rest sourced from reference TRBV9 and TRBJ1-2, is DSGVTQTPKHLITATGQRVTLRCSPRSGDLSVYWYQQSLDQGLQFLIQYYNGEERAKGNILERFSAQQFPDLHSELNLSSLELGDSALYFCASSVSFLGGYTFGSGTRLTVV.

CDR3 nucleotide sequence: TGCGCCAGCAGCTTCGGACAGGGGGATGAAAAACTGTTTTTT. Translation gives CASSFGQGDEKLFF. V gene TRBV5-1 combines with J gene TRBJ1-4; TRBD1 matches 10 bases. V lost 2 bases to trimming and J lost 6 bases; unmatched junction nucleotides: 1. In germline, CDR1 is SGHRS, CDR2 YFSETQ. The CDR3 loop spans 14 amino acids.

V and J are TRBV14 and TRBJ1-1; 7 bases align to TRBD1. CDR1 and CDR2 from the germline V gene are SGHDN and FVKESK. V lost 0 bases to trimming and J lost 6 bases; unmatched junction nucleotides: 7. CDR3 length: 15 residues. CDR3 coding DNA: TGTGCCAGCAGCCAAGAAGGAGGGGGCCGGTCTGAAGCTTTCTTT. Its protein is CASSQEGGGRSEAFF.

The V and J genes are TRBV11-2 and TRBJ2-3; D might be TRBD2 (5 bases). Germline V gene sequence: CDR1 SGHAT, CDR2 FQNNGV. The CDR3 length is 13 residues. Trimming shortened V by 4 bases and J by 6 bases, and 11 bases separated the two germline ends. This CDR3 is CASSSRTGDTQYF. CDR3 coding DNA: TGTGCCAGCAGCTCCCGAACGGGGGATACGCAGTATTTT.